This TCR beta chain was sequenced for a study of blood T cell repertoires in COVID-19. About the study: In each case, the material was cDNA or gDNA derived from T cells, B-cell-depleted T cells, or PBMCs.

Study processing details: Reference gene primer amplification in the assay estimated nucleated cell counts. Repertoires were generated with immunoSEQ multiplex PCR, while TCRdb's copy carries only in-frame clones and drops some. That table gives V, J and clone size, and the DNA gave D and trimming. The sample lists about 50,000 clones, over 90% occurring once. This CDR3 has 12 amino acids. With 4 bases removed from V and 1 base from J, the gap between germline ends came to 5 bases. Germline-derived CDR1 and CDR2 are SGHNT and YYREEE (reference sequence). The rearrangement joins TRBV5-4 to TRBJ1-1; D not certain. The sequence was collected from a woman of 80 years or more with acute or convalescent COVID-19. Sequencing was carried out using peripheral blood. In nucleotides, the CDR3 is TGTGCCAGCAGCCTCCCGAACACTGAAGCTTTCTTT. It translates to CASSLPNTEAFF.